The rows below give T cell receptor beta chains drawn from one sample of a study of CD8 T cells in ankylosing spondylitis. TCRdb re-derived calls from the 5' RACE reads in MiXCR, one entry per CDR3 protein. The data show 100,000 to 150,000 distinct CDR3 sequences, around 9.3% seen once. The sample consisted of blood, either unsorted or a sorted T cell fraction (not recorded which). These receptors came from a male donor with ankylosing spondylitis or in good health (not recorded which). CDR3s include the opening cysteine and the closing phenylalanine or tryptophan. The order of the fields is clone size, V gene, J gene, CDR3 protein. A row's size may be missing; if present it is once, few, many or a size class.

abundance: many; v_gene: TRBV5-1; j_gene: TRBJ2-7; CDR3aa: CASSLDSPYEQYF
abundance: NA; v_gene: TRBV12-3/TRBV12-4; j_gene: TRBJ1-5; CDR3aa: CASILGQVTQPQHF
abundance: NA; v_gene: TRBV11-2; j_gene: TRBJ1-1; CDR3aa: CASSQLQGPVFSEAFF
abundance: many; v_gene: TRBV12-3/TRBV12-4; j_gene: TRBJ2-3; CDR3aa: CASSFGGVTTDTQYF
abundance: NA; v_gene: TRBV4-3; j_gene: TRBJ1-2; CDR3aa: CASSQEVQQRTRAGYTF
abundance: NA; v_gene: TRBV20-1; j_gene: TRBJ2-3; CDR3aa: CSARAAPGHKSTDTQYF
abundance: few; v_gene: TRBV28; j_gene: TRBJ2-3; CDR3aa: CASISGSPDTQYF
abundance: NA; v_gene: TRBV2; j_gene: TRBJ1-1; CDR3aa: CASSEALLAEAFF
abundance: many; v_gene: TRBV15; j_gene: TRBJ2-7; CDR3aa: CATSRDTGGQYEQYF
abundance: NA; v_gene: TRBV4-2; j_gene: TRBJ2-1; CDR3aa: CASSQDGSGLATRPGDEQFF
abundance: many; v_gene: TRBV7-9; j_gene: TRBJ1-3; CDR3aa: CASITQRGHSGNTIYF
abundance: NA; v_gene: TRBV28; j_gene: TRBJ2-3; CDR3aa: CATDNWDTQYF
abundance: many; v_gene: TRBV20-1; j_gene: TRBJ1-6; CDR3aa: CSAAKGLDSPLHF
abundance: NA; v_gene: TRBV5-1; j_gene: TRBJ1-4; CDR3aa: CASSPGTGVDEKLFF
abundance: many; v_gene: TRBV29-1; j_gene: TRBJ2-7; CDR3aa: CSVSQTGSYEQYF
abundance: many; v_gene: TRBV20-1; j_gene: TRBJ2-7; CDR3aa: CSASYTSGGTYEQYF
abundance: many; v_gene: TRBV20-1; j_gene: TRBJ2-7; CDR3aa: CSARSLSGALVYEQYF
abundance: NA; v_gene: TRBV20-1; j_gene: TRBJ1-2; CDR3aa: CSARDSIRDDRDRANGYTF
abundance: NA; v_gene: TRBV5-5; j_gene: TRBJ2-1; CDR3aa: CASSSREPYNEQFF
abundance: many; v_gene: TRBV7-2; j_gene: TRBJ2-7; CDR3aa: CASSQRGTTGAYEQYF
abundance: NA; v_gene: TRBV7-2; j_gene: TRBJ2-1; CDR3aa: CASSSTGLRQFF
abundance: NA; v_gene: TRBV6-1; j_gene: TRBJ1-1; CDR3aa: CASSPRDRVSGAFF
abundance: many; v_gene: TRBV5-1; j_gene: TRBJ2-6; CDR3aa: CASSANPRGATNVLTF
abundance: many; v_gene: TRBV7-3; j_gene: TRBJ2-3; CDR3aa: CASSLMQGSTDTQYF
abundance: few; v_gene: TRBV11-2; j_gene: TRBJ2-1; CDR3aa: CASTHPAGTLEQFF
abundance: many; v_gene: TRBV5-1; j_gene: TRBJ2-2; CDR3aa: CASSVQASNTGELFF
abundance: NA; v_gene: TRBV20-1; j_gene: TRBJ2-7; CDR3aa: CSAEPGLAGYLSYEQYF
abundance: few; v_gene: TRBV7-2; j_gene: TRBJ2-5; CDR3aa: CASSLSGEGTQYF
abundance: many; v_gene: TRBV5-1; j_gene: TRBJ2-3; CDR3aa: CASSLAPRLAGHTDTQYF
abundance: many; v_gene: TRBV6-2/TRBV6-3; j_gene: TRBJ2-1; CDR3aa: CASSALAGNYNEQFF
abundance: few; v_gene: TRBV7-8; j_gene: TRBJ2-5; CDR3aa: CASSLDAGLAQETQYF